The 27 T cell receptor beta chains given below trace back to one sample, sequenced in a study of T cells in localized non-small cell lung cancer (dated by TCRdb to 2018 to 2020). Library generation was performed with the immunoSEQ multiplex PCR assay. TCRdb carries this immuneACCESS record with in-frame sequences only. Its versions omit some clonotypes, under half of them owing to an unresolved V gene in the studies checked, with the rest unexplained. The sample data list about 64,000 clones, and roughly 79% of these were observed just once. The ten largest clones take up roughly 4.8% of the sample. Here the sequenced sample was PBMCs, taken before any cancer treatment. The receptors come from a man between 35 and 75 years old with stage II lung adenocarcinoma.

This chain uses TRBV6-4 with TRBJ2-2; perhaps TRBD2 as D (5 bases). V was clipped by 2 bases and J by 4 bases, with 5 bases between them. The CDR3 runs to 13 residues. Germline V gives CDR1 MRHNA, CDR2 SNTAGT. CDR3 in amino acids: CASSDGGTGELFF. CDR3 sequence (DNA): TGTGCCAGCAGTGACGGAGGCACCGGGGAGCTGTTTTTT.

The chain is built from TRBV28 and TRBJ2-5; 8 bases agree with TRBD2. CDR1 and CDR2 from the germline V gene are MDHEN and SYDVKM. The CDR3 runs 13 residues. J was trimmed by 7 bases and V by 6 bases; bases with no gene match: 7. The CDR3, as DNA: TGTGCCAGCAGCTACGGGGGGGAGAGGACCCAGTACTTC. It specifies CASSYGGERTQYF.

The chain recombines TRBV27 with TRBJ2-7; TRBD1 matches 7 bases. This CDR3 region has 14 residues. Germline CDR1 MNHEY, CDR2 SMNVEV (reference sequence). The trim removed 7 bases at V and 3 bases at J, leaving 9 bases unmatched. Here the CDR3 DNA reads TGTGCCAGCACCCCGCGAGGGGGCCTCTACGAGCAGTACTTC. Translated, it gives CASTPRGGLYEQYF.

The chain is built from TRBV9 and TRBJ2-5, with 8 bases matching TRBD2. The V gene end was trimmed by 3 bases and the J gene end by 2 bases; junction bases not matched to a gene: 3. The CDR3 has 14 residues. Germline V gene sequence: CDR1 SGDLS, CDR2 YYNGEE. In DNA form, the CDR3 reads TGTGCCAGCAGCGCGGGAGGGTGGCAAGAGACCCAGTACTTC. Protein sequence: CASSAGGWQETQYF.

The chain couples TRBV14 to TRBJ2-1; D is perhaps TRBD1 (6 bases). The germline gives CDR1 SGHDN, CDR2 FVKESK. Trimming took 8 bases from V and 3 from J, leaving 14 bases between them. The CDR3 is 14 residues long. The DNA of the CDR3 is TGTGCCAGCTCCCGACAGGTGCTCTACAATGAGCAGTTCTTC. This translates into CASSRQVLYNEQFF.

The J gene is TRBJ1-2, the V gene TRBV7-9, with D maybe TRBD1 (5 bases). Trimming took off 4 bases at V and 4 bases at J, with 19 bases between the two ends. The CDR3 spans 16 residues. Germline values: CDR1 SEHNR, CDR2 FQNEAQ (reference sequence). CDR3 loop: CASSSSGGGSTYGYTF. The CDR3 DNA reads as TGTGCCAGCAGCTCTTCTGGGGGGGGTTCCACCTATGGCTACACCTTC.

V usage is TRBV6-5 and J usage is TRBJ2-7; D is unclear. The CDR3 is 12 amino acids. Trimming took 4 bases from V and 4 from J, leaving 8 bases between them. Germline V gives CDR1 MNHEY, CDR2 SVGAGI. The CDR3 DNA is TGTGCCAGCAGTTCCTTCGGGTACGAGCAGTACTTC. Translating gives CASSSFGYEQYF.

This clone was counted a few times. The rearrangement uses TRBV2 and TRBJ2-2; maybe TRBD2 (7 bases). The CDR3 spans 15 residues. V was cut by 6 bases and J by 5 bases, with 16 bases left in between. Germline V gives CDR1 SNHLY, CDR2 FYNNEI. CDR3 in DNA: TGTGCCAGCAGGGGTCAGGGGAGGGATACCGGGGAGCTGTTTTTT. It codes for CASRGQGRDTGELFF.

In this sample, this clone turned up a few times. The rearrangement joins TRBV7-2 to TRBJ1-5, with D possibly TRBD1 on 6 matching bases. The CDR3 is 14 amino acids. The germline V gene has CDR1 SGHTA and CDR2 FQGNSA. Trimming took 8 bases from V and 4 from J, leaving 15 bases between them. The CDR3 DNA reads as TGTGCCAGCGCATCGACAGGTGGGAATCAGCCCCAGCATTTT. This gives the protein CASASTGGNQPQHF.

The table lists this clone with a count of one. The gene calls are TRBV2 and TRBJ1-1, with no clear D. V lost 6 bases and J lost 0, with 11 bases in between. The CDR3 covers 14 residues. Germline CDR1 reads SNHLY; CDR2 reads FYNNEI. CDR3: CASSLRVMNTEAFF. In nucleotides, the CDR3 is TGTGCCAGCAGCTTGAGGGTGATGAACACTGAAGCTTTCTTT.

The J gene is TRBJ2-1, the V gene TRBV11-3, with 7 bases identical to TRBD2. The CDR3 sequence is 15 residues long. V was clipped by 5 bases and J by 9 bases; unmatched bases: 13. Germline CDR1 is SGHNT and CDR2 is YENEEA. CDR3 amino acids: CASSPGGAGYGEQFF. The DNA of the CDR3 is TGTGCCAGCAGCCCCGGGGGAGCGGGGTATGGTGAGCAGTTCTTC.

J is TRBJ2-7 and V is TRBV18; the D gene is possibly TRBD1 (5 bases). The CDR3 is made up of 15 amino acids. From germline, CDR1 is KGHSH and CDR2 LQKENI. Trimming cost V 4 bases and J 5 bases, with 18 bases left between them. CDR3 bases: TGTGCCAGCTCACTTTCGACCCAGGGCATGCACGAGCAGTACTTC. It encodes CASSLSTQGMHEQYF.

The chain combines TRBV9 with TRBJ1-3; no reliable D call. The germline V and J ends were trimmed by 0 bases and 0 bases, with 13 bases remaining between them. The CDR3 has 17 residues. Germline V lookup: CDR1 SGDLS, CDR2 YYNGEE. The CDR3 protein is CASSVDRTTRSGNTIYF. DNA for the CDR3: TGTGCCAGCAGCGTAGACCGAACAACCCGCTCTGGAAACACCATATATTTT.

The J gene is TRBJ1-1, the V gene TRBV19; 8 positions match TRBD1. J was trimmed by 6 bases and V by 7 bases; bases with no gene match: 10. Germline lookup yields CDR1 LNHDA and CDR2 SQIVND (reference sequence). The CDR3 is 14 amino acids. CDR3 coding DNA: TGTGCCAGTACCAGGACAGGGAGATACCCTGAAGCTTTCTTT. This encodes CASTRTGRYPEAFF.

CDR3 loop: CASSELPGPTSLLNTEAFF. CDR3 sequence (DNA): TGTGCCAGCAGCGAACTACCTGGGCCGACAAGTCTTTTGAACACTGAAGCTTTCTTT. V and J are TRBV9 and TRBJ1-1; no clear D. CDR3 length: 19 residues. The ends were cut back, 3 bases at V and 0 bases at J, with 24 bases in the middle. CDR1 SGDLS and CDR2 YYNGEE come from the germline V gene. Drawing the rest from reference TRBV9 and TRBJ1-1, the complete variable domain is DSGVTQTPKHLITATGQRVTLRCSPRSGDLSVYWYQQSLDQGLQFLIQYYNGEERAKGNILERFSAQQFPDLHSELNLSSLELGDSALYFCASSELPGPTSLLNTEAFFGQGTRLTVV.

The genes are TRBV6-5 and TRBJ2-1, with 11 bases fitting TRBD2. V was clipped by 5 bases and J by 8 bases; unmatched bases: 8. The germline V gene has CDR1 MNHEY and CDR2 SVGAGI. The CDR3 contains 15 residues. This chain's CDR3 is CASSKRLAGSDEQFF. CDR3 DNA: TGTGCCAGCAGTAAAAGACTAGCGGGATCCGATGAGCAGTTCTTC.

This chain joins TRBV9 and TRBJ2-7; 7 bases align to TRBD1. The trim removed 2 bases at V and 1 base at J, leaving 6 bases unmatched. The CDR3 has 15 amino acids. The germline gives CDR1 SGDLS, CDR2 YYNGEE. CDR3 region: CASSVGTVSSYEQYF. CDR3 sequence (DNA): TGTGCCAGCAGCGTTGGGACAGTGTCTTCCTACGAGCAGTACTTC.

J is TRBJ2-5 and V is TRBV5-1, with TRBD1 matching 12 bases. V shed 4 bases, J shed 1 base, and the junction held 11 bases outside the gene matches. This CDR3 region has 18 residues. Germline loops: CDR1 SGHRS, CDR2 YFSETQ. This CDR3 is CASSGMGGQGALQETQYF. The CDR3 DNA reads TGCGCCAGCAGCGGAATGGGGGGACAGGGGGCTCTCCAAGAGACCCAGTACTTC.

The V gene is TRBV11-3, the J gene TRBJ1-3; D is unclear. The CDR3 sequence is 16 residues long. V shed 0 bases and J shed 0 bases, with 9 bases lying between them. Germline loops: CDR1 SGHNT, CDR2 YENEEA. The CDR3 coding sequence is TGTGCCAGCAGCTTAGATCGGGGAGGCTCTGGAAACACCATATATTTT. Protein sequence: CASSLDRGGSGNTIYF.

This sequence joins TRBV9 and TRBJ1-2; TRBD1 matches 11 bases. This CDR3 region has 16 residues. After removal of 2 bases from V and 4 bases from J, the junction contained 7 bases not matched to a gene. The germline CDR1 and CDR2 sequences are SGDLS and YYNGEE. CDR3 residues: CASSVRTGGDFYGYTF. The CDR3 nucleotides read TGTGCCAGCAGCGTCAGGACAGGGGGCGATTTCTATGGCTACACCTTC.

The chain links TRBV2 to TRBJ1-6, with a possible D match to TRBD1 (6 bases). Germline assignment: CDR1 SNHLY and CDR2 FYNNEI. This CDR3 contains 15 residues. V lost 7 bases to trimming and J lost 0 bases, with 10 bases between them. CDR3 bases: TGTGCCAGCACCGACAGGAGCTCCTATAATTCACCCCTCCACTTT. Translated, it gives CASTDRSSYNSPLHF.

Within the sample, this clone is medium-sized (0.01 to 0.1%). V and J are TRBV30 and TRBJ2-1; D is possibly TRBD2 (6 bases). Trimming cost V 1 base and J 9 bases, with 19 bases left between them. This CDR3 has 15 amino acids. In germline, CDR1 is GTSNPN, CDR2 SVGIG (reference sequence). CDR3 loop: CAWSDGTLPYLEQFF. DNA of the CDR3: TGTGCCTGGAGTGACGGGACTCTTCCCTACCTTGAGCAGTTCTTC.

In its sample, this clone was seen once. The chain combines TRBV5-4 with TRBJ1-2; D uncertain. V lost 4 bases and J lost 8, with 12 bases in between. The CDR3 spans 12 residues. Germline V gene data show CDR1 as SGHNT and CDR2 as YYREEE (reference sequence). In DNA, the CDR3 is TGTGCCAGCAGCCCCCCGGGATACGGCTACACCTTC. This encodes CASSPPGYGYTF.

The chain couples TRBV7-9 to TRBJ2-6, with D possibly being TRBD1 (5 bases). Trimming took off 1 base at V and 4 bases at J, with 8 bases between the two ends. Per germline, CDR1 SEHNR and CDR2 FQNEAQ (reference sequence). The CDR3 extends over 15 amino acids. The DNA for the CDR3 is TGTGCCAGCAGCTTAGGCAGGGCCGGGGCCAACGTCCTGACTTTC. Its protein is CASSLGRAGANVLTF.

This chain links TRBV30 with TRBJ2-7; 8 nucleotides agree with TRBD2. The CDR3 contains 15 residues. Germline CDR1 GTSNPN, CDR2 SVGIG (reference sequence). Germline trimming cut 0 bases from V and 5 bases from J; bases unmatched to any gene: 9. This CDR3 is CAWSVGAGEGDEQYF. The CDR3 nucleotides are TGTGCCTGGAGTGTAGGAGCGGGGGAGGGTGACGAGCAGTACTTC.

The genes are TRBV2 and TRBJ1-1; D unclear. Germline lookup yields CDR1 SNHLY and CDR2 FYNNEI. The CDR3 runs to 13 residues. Trimming stripped 4 bases from V and 3 bases from J, with 9 bases between. CDR3 in amino acids: CASSVGPDTEAFF. DNA of the CDR3: TGTGCCAGCAGTGTAGGTCCGGACACTGAAGCTTTCTTT. The variable domain in full, completed from reference TRBV2 and TRBJ1-1, reads EPEVTQTPSHQVTQMGQEVILRCVPISNHLYFYWYRQILGQKVEFLVSFYNNEISEKSEIFDDQFSVERPDGSNFTLKIRSTKLEDSAMYFCASSVGPDTEAFFGQGTRLTVV.

This sequence joins TRBV5-4 and TRBJ2-7; D not resolved. This CDR3 has 14 amino acids. Trimming removed 1 base at V and 2 bases at J, with 10 bases between. Germline-derived CDR1 and CDR2 are SGHNT and YYREEE (reference sequence). In DNA form, the CDR3 reads TGTGCCAGCAGCTTGACGGGCGGAACCTACGAGCAGTACTTC. Amino acid sequence: CASSLTGGTYEQYF. The full variable domain, in which reference TRBV5-4 and TRBJ2-7 provide the parts outside the CDR3, is ETGVTQSPTHLIKTRGQQVTLRCSSQSGHNTVSWYQQALGQGPQFIFQYYREEENGRGNFPPRFSGLQFPNYSSELNVNALELDDSALYLCASSLTGGTYEQYFGPGTRLTVT.